The rows below give T cell receptor beta chains drawn from one sample of a study of shared clonotypes between healthy human individuals. Here immunoSEQ multiplex PCR was the method, and the copy in TCRdb shows in-frame clones only, minus some. The profile shows hundreds of thousands of clones, about three quarters of them singletons. Sample: memory CD4+ T cells sorted from blood. The receptor set was obtained from a woman in her twenties or thirties in good health. The CDR3 runs from the conserved cysteine through the conserved F or W. Each record gives: V gene, clone size, D gene, J gene, CDR3 DNA, CDR3 protein. D genes are given only for firm matches. Some rows mark clone size as missing; the rest say once, few, many or name a class of expanded clone.

TRBV19	.	.	TRBJ2-7	TGTGCCAGTAGTATTAGGATAGAGTACGAGCAGTACTTC	CASSIRIEYEQYF
TRBV27	.	TRBD1	TRBJ1-1	TGTGCCAGCAGTCTTTGGACAGGGGACACTGAAGCTTTCTTT	CASSLWTGDTEAFF
TRBV6-5	.	.	TRBJ1-2	TGTGCCAGCAGTGGTGACAGTAACCGTAACTATGGCTACACCTTC	CASSGDSNRNYGYTF
TRBV5-4	.	TRBD2	TRBJ2-1	TGTGCCAGCAGTTCCCCGGGAGGGCCTGAGGGAAAGCAGTTCTTC	CASSSPGGPEGKQFF
TRBV6-6	once	.	TRBJ2-1	TGTGCCAGCAGGCCCTCCCACGTGCCGCGCAATGAGCAGTTCTTC	CASRPSHVPRNEQFF
TRBV28	.	.	TRBJ1-2	TGTGCCAGCAGTTCCCCTGCGCGCTACACCTTC	CASSSPARYTF
TRBV7-9	.	TRBD1	TRBJ1-5	TGTGCCAGCAGCCCCGGGACAGGGGTAGGCAATCAGCCCCAGCATTTT	CASSPGTGVGNQPQHF
TRBV29-1	.	TRBD2	TRBJ2-5	TGCAGCGTTGGTAGGAGCCTAGCGGGAGAGACCCAGTACTTC	CSVGRSLAGETQYF
TRBV5-1	.	.	TRBJ2-1	TGCGCCAGCAGCTTGTCTGCGGGGGCTAACAATGAGCAGTTCTTC	CASSLSAGANNEQFF
TRBV29-1	few	TRBD2	TRBJ2-1	TGCAGCGTTGAGCCGGGACTAATTTACAATGAGCAGTTCTTC	CSVEPGLIYNEQFF